The entry below describes one TCR beta chain. The target antigen is unknown. This record belongs to a study of shared clonotypes between healthy human individuals. Study-wide findings and caveats: Sharing across several donors was seen in 4% to 5% of naive CD4 clonotypes.

Sequencing used immunoSEQ multiplex PCR; TCRdb keeps in-frame clones, though not all of them. The sample lists some 2 million clones, about 95% occurring once. Germline CDR1 is MNHEY and CDR2 is SMNVEV (reference sequence). CDR3 length: 14 amino acids. V shed 6 bases and J shed 3 bases, with 12 bases lying between them. Terminally differentiated effector memory CD45RA+ cells were excluded by CCR7 positive selection of CD45RO-negative cells. This rearrangement joins TRBV27 to TRBJ1-5, with a weak D call TRBD1 (5 bases). This receptor was obtained from a man younger than 30 in good health. Input material: naive CD8+ T cells sorted from blood. DNA for the CDR3: TGTGCCAGCAGAGTACAGGCGGACAATCAGCCCCAGCATTTT. This encodes CASRVQADNQPQHF.